The 32 T cell receptor beta chains presented below share a single source sample, sequenced in a study of OX40 agonist ivuxolimab in advanced cancers. Here immunoSEQ multiplex PCR was the method, and the copy in TCRdb shows in-frame clones only, minus some. Here the sample spans 60,000 to 85,000 clones, nearly 90% being singletons. The specimen was CD4+ or CD8+ T cells sorted from blood, collected in a trial of the OX40 agonist ivuxolimab. The receptor source for this set is an adult with an advanced solid tumor such as melanoma, head and neck, liver or kidney cancer.

The chain employs TRBV30 and TRBJ1-5, with D possibly TRBD1 on 6 matching bases. V lost 4 bases, J lost 4 bases, and 17 bases lay in between. This CDR3 comprises 15 residues. Germline assignment: CDR1 GTSNPN and CDR2 SVGIG (reference sequence). CDR3 nucleotide sequence: TGTGCCTGGAATGTCGGGGGCGTAAGTAATCAGCCCCAGCATTTT. The encoded protein is CAWNVGGVSNQPQHF.

The rearrangement uses TRBV9 and TRBJ2-1; possible D gene TRBD2, 6 bases. The CDR3 sequence is 16 residues long. Trimming removed 2 bases at V and 0 bases at J, with 12 bases between. Germline V gene lookup returns CDR1 SGDLS and CDR2 YYNGEE. CDR3 in DNA: TGTGCCAGCAGCGTTGGGGGGACGAGCTCCTACAATGAGCAGTTCTTC. Its translation is CASSVGGTSSYNEQFF.

V is TRBV28 and J is TRBJ2-2, with D maybe TRBD2 (5 bases). The CDR3 has 13 residues. The V gene's germline CDR1 is MDHEN and CDR2 SYDVKM. V was shortened by 3 bases and J by 6 bases, with 8 bases between the two germline ends. The DNA for the CDR3 is TGTGCCAGCAGTTTTAGGAGGTCCGGGGAGCTGTTTTTT. This sequence encodes CASSFRRSGELFF.

The V call is TRBV5-1, the J call TRBJ2-5; D unresolved. The CDR3 has 15 residues. From germline, CDR1 is SGHRS and CDR2 YFSETQ. V dropped 3 bases and J dropped 7 bases, with 19 bases sitting between them. The CDR3 DNA follows: TGCGCCAGCAGCTCCCCGAATCGGCCAACGGGGACCCAGTACTTC. Amino acid sequence: CASSSPNRPTGTQYF.

The chain employs TRBV5-1 and TRBJ1-4, with TRBD1 as a possible D gene (5 bases). CDR3 length: 16 amino acids. Germline-derived CDR1 and CDR2 are SGHRS and YFSETQ. The V end was cut by 1 base, the J end by 5 bases, with 15 bases between. The CDR3 DNA sequence: TGCGCCAGCAGCTTGTTCGGGGCTACAGCCAATGAAAAACTGTTTTTT. Translating gives CASSLFGATANEKLFF.

This chain uses TRBV5-1 with TRBJ1-4; no clear D gene. In germline, CDR1 is SGHRS, CDR2 YFSETQ. The CDR3 covers 14 residues. The V end was cut by 0 bases, the J end by 4 bases, with 7 bases between. The CDR3: CASSLGPVNEKLFF. CDR3 DNA sequence: TGCGCCAGCAGCTTGGGACCGGTTAATGAAAAACTGTTTTTT.

This chain connects TRBV19 to TRBJ2-3, with TRBD2 matching over 14 bases. This CDR3 is 17 amino acids long. Germline V gives CDR1 LNHDA, CDR2 SQIVND (reference sequence). J was trimmed by 6 bases and V by 5 bases; bases with no gene match: 10. This chain's CDR3 is CASSEGTSGRLVDTQYF. For the CDR3, the DNA is TGTGCCAGTAGTGAGGGGACTAGCGGGAGATTGGTGGATACGCAGTATTTT.

J is TRBJ2-3 and V is TRBV10-3, with 10 bases matching TRBD2. CDR1 is ENHRY, CDR2 SYGVKD, per germline. CDR3 size: 15 residues. Germline trimming cut 6 bases from V and 7 bases from J; bases unmatched to any gene: 10. For the CDR3, the DNA is TGTGCCATCAGGAATCCTAGCGGGAGAGTGTATACGCAGTATTTT. This codes for CAIRNPSGRVYTQYF.

The V call is TRBV18, the J call TRBJ2-3; 8 nucleotides agree with TRBD2. Germline-derived CDR1 and CDR2 are KGHSH and LQKENI. This CDR3 has 15 residues. Unmatched junction bases numbered 7, after V lost 3 bases and J lost 5 bases. CDR3 loop: CASSPRASGRDTQYF. CDR3 nucleotides: TGTGCCAGCTCACCGAGGGCTAGCGGGCGAGATACGCAGTATTTT.

In this sample, this clone turned up a few times. The CDR3 loop reads CASRPGTVDYGYTF. DNA of the CDR3: TGTGCCAGCAGACCCGGGACAGTTGACTATGGCTACACCTTC. This rearrangement joins TRBV6-6 to TRBJ1-2; 7 bases fit TRBD1. CDR1 is MNHNY, CDR2 SVGAGI, per germline (reference sequence). V was pared by 6 bases and J by 3 bases, with 7 bases of the junction left unmatched. CDR3 size: 14 residues.

This rearrangement joins TRBV5-6 to TRBJ2-7; D ambiguous. The V gene lost 0 bases and the J gene lost 5 bases, with 12 bases spanning the gap. The length of the CDR3 is 14 residues. Germline CDR1 and CDR2: SGHDT and YYEEEE. In nucleotides, the CDR3 is TGTGCCAGCAGCTTGGTGTACACTGAAGACGAGCAGTACTTC. Its protein product is CASSLVYTEDEQYF.

This clone was detected a few times. The V and J genes are TRBV7-2 and TRBJ1-2; 7 bases are shared with TRBD1. This CDR3 has 16 amino acids. Germline values: CDR1 SGHTA, CDR2 FQGNSA. Losses at the gene ends were 6 bases for V and 9 bases for J; bases not matched to a gene: 19. The CDR3 region is CASSPAGTAGGESYTF. The CDR3 nucleotides are TGTGCCAGCAGTCCAGCCGGGACAGCTGGAGGTGAGAGCTACACCTTC. The whole variable domain, filled in from reference TRBV7-2 and TRBJ1-2, reads GAGVSQSPSNKVTEKGKDVELRCDPISGHTALYWYRQSLGQGLEFLIYFQGNSAPDKSGLPSDRFSAERTGGSVSTLTIQRTQQEDSAVYLCASSPAGTAGGESYTFGSGTRLTVV.

The chain employs TRBV10-3 and TRBJ1-1; 9 bases are a match to TRBD1. In germline, CDR1 is ENHRY, CDR2 SYGVKD. After removal of 4 bases from V and 1 base from J, the junction contained 10 bases not matched to a gene. The CDR3 consists of 17 residues. As DNA, the CDR3 is TGTGCCATCAGTGTTAGGGGACAGGGTAGCACGAACACTGAAGCTTTCTTT. Translated: CAISVRGQGSTNTEAFF.

The chain carries TRBV5-1 and TRBJ1-1; 8 bases match TRBD1. Germline CDR1 SGHRS, CDR2 YFSETQ. With 4 bases clipped from V and 1 base from J, the junction kept 3 bases outside the gene matches. This CDR3 contains 14 residues. The CDR3 sequence: CASSNDRGNTEAFF. The CDR3 bases are TGCGCCAGCAGCAACGACAGGGGGAACACTGAAGCTTTCTTT.

This clone showed up just once. This chain's CDR3 is CASSLKVSGNTIYF. CDR3 nucleotide sequence: TGTGCCAGCAGCTTGAAAGTCTCTGGAAACACCATATATTTT. V gene TRBV5-5 combines with J gene TRBJ1-3; the D is unclear. Trimming removed 1 base from V and 0 bases from J, with 5 bases in between. The germline V gene has CDR1 SGHKS and CDR2 YYEKEE (reference sequence). The CDR3 is 14 amino acids.

The gene calls are TRBV1 and TRBJ2-1; the DNA was not compared with TRBD1, the D call given in the table. TRBV1 is noted as a pseudogene. This CDR3 contains 13 residues. This chain's CDR3 is CTRGTGFTNEQFF. The DNA of the CDR3 is TGCACCAGGGGGACAGGCTTTACGAATGAGCAGTTCTTC.

The chain joins TRBV30 to TRBJ2-1; D assignment may be TRBD1 or TRBD2 (5 bases each). The V end was cut by 3 bases, the J end by 10 bases, with 19 bases between. The CDR3 totals 14 residues. Germline values: CDR1 GTSNPN, CDR2 SVGIG (reference sequence). Written as DNA, the CDR3 is TGTGCCTGGAGCCAGGGACCCACACCCGGCGAGCAGTTCTTC. Translating it yields CAWSQGPTPGEQFF.

The rearrangement joins TRBV5-4 to TRBJ2-7; the D is unclear. The CDR3 is 16 amino acids. The germline V gene has CDR1 SGHNT and CDR2 YYREEE (reference sequence). Deletions cut 4 bases from V and 0 bases from J, with 17 bases between. The CDR3 coding sequence is TGTGCCAGCAGCCAAGCTCAAAAAGCTGGCTCCTACGAGCAGTACTTC. Translated, it gives CASSQAQKAGSYEQYF. Filled out from reference TRBV5-4 and TRBJ2-7, the complete variable domain reads ETGVTQSPTHLIKTRGQQVTLRCSSQSGHNTVSWYQQALGQGPQFIFQYYREEENGRGNFPPRFSGLQFPNYSSELNVNALELDDSALYLCASSQAQKAGSYEQYFGPGTRLTVT.

The CDR3 region has the DNA TGCGCCAGCAGTTCGGGACCGACGACAGATACGCAGTATTTT. Its protein is CASSSGPTTDTQYF. The V gene is TRBV5-1, the J gene TRBJ2-3; D is tentatively TRBD1 or TRBD2 (5 bases each). Germline CDR1 is SGHRS and CDR2 is YFSETQ. Trimming pared 5 bases from V and 3 bases from J, leaving 13 bases between. The CDR3 length is 14 residues.

The CDR3 nucleotides are TGTGCCAGCAGCTTAGGGCAGGGAGAACTGTTTTTT. It yields the protein CASSLGQGELFF. The chain employs TRBV7-9 and TRBJ1-4; D is perhaps TRBD1 (5 bases). From germline, CDR1 is SEHNR and CDR2 FQNEAQ (reference sequence). CDR3 length: 12 amino acids. Trimming left V 1 base short and J 12 bases short, with 9 bases between.

The chain is built from TRBV9 and TRBJ1-4; tentative D call: TRBD1 (6 bases). This CDR3 has 16 residues. V was pared by 0 bases and J by 7 bases, with 16 bases between. From germline, CDR1 is SGDLS and CDR2 YYNGEE. CDR3 bases: TGTGCCAGCAGCGTAGGTTCACAGGGCCCAGGTGAAAAACTGTTTTTT. Translating gives CASSVGSQGPGEKLFF.

The rearrangement joins TRBV7-8 to TRBJ2-6; 8 bases agree with TRBD1. The CDR3 is 18 residues long. The ends lost 10 bases at V and 2 bases at J; junction bases unmatched: 16. In germline, CDR1 is SGHVS, CDR2 FQNEAQ. CDR3 bases: TGTGCCACCAAGGACTCCAGGGGGCGTAGAGCTGGGGCCAACGTCCTGACTTTC. The encoded protein is CATKDSRGRRAGANVLTF.

This chain joins TRBV30 and TRBJ1-3; D gene unclear. The ends were cut back, 1 base at V and 4 bases at J, with 8 bases in the middle. Germline CDR1 reads GTSNPN; CDR2 reads SVGIG (reference sequence). The CDR3 is made up of 13 amino acids. CDR3 coding DNA: TGTGCCTGGAGTGGAATACAGGGAAACACCATATATTTT. It translates to CAWSGIQGNTIYF.

In this sample, this clone turned up a few times. The CDR3 DNA reads TGTGCCAGCAGTTTATATTCAGGGAACAAGTGGAAGTTCTTC. Protein product: CASSLYSGNKWKFF. The genes are TRBV28 and TRBJ2-1; tentative D call: TRBD1 (5 bases). The CDR3 sequence is 14 residues long. CDR1 MDHEN and CDR2 SYDVKM come from the germline V gene. The germline V and J ends were trimmed by 1 base and 14 bases, with 18 bases remaining between them.

This sequence joins TRBV29-1 and TRBJ1-1; D unresolved. CDR3 length equals 17 residues. The ends were cut back, 5 bases at V and 5 bases at J, with 27 bases in the middle. Germline V lookup: CDR1 SQVTM, CDR2 ANQGSEA. As DNA, the CDR3 is TGCAGCGTTCAACGGACTCGCGGGAGGGTCCTGGGGACTGAAGCTTTCTTT. Translating gives CSVQRTRGRVLGTEAFF. Variable domain in full (rest from reference TRBV29-1 and TRBJ1-1): SAVISQKPSRDICQRGTSLTIQCQVDSQVTMMFWYRQQPGQSLTLIATANQGSEATYESGFVIDKFPISRPNLTFSTLTVSNMSPEDSSIYLCSVQRTRGRVLGTEAFFGQGTRLTVV.

The V and J genes are TRBV10-1 and TRBJ1-2; 8 nucleotides line up with TRBD1. This CDR3 has 13 amino acids. V was pared by 5 bases and J by 5 bases, with 4 bases of the junction left unmatched. Germline V gene data show CDR1 as WNHNN and CDR2 as SYGVQD (reference sequence). CDR3 DNA: TGCGCCAGCAGTCCCGACAGGGGTTATGGCTACACCTTC. It translates to CASSPDRGYGYTF.

The rearrangement uses TRBV2 and TRBJ2-3; D gene ambiguous. The length of the CDR3 is 13 residues. Germline CDR1 and CDR2: SNHLY and FYNNEI. V dropped 6 bases and J dropped 4 bases, with 11 bases sitting between them. The CDR3 region is CASSGPRADTQYF. The DNA for the CDR3 is TGTGCCAGCAGCGGCCCCCGGGCAGATACGCAGTATTTT.

The rearrangement joins TRBV6-5 to TRBJ1-1; TRBD1 aligns across 7 bases. This CDR3 contains 16 residues. The germline V gene encodes CDR1 MNHEY and CDR2 SVGAGI. V shed 0 bases, J shed 0 bases, and the junction held 4 bases outside the gene matches. DNA of the CDR3: TGTGCCAGCAGTTACTCCCGGGACAGCTTGAACACTGAAGCTTTCTTT. This gives the protein CASSYSRDSLNTEAFF.

The chain couples TRBV21-1 to TRBJ2-7; no check of the table's D call, TRBD2, against the DNA was made. TRBV21-1 represents a pseudogene. The CDR3 sequence is 16 residues long. CDR3 residues: CASSKRKSRCENEQYF. Written as DNA, the CDR3 is TGTGCCAGCAGCAAAAGGAAGTCGAGGTGCGAGAACGAGCAGTACTTC.

The CDR3, as DNA: TGTGCCAGCAGCTCTTTAGCGGAAGCCTACGAGCAGTACTTC. Translation gives CASSSLAEAYEQYF. The V call is TRBV5-4, the J call TRBJ2-7; D may be TRBD2 (6 bases). The V gene lost 3 bases and the J gene lost 2 bases, with 12 bases spanning the gap. This CDR3 spans 14 amino acids. CDR1 SGHNT and CDR2 YYREEE come from the germline V gene (reference sequence).

This chain connects TRBV7-3 to TRBJ2-1; D gene uncertain. Germline V gene data show CDR1 as SGHTA and CDR2 as FQGTGA. V lost 1 base, J lost 4 bases, and 2 bases lay in between. The CDR3 has 12 amino acids. The CDR3 is CASSLNYNEQFF. CDR3 DNA sequence: TGTGCCAGCAGCTTAAATTACAATGAGCAGTTCTTC.

The chain recombines TRBV2 with TRBJ1-2, with TRBD1 matching 8 bases. Trimming cost V 4 bases and J 2 bases; bases outside gene matches: 6. In germline, CDR1 is SNHLY, CDR2 FYNNEI. The CDR3 totals 15 residues. The CDR3 nucleotides are TGTGCCAGCAGTGTTTTCGGACAGGGAAACTATGGCTACACCTTC. Amino acids: CASSVFGQGNYGYTF.